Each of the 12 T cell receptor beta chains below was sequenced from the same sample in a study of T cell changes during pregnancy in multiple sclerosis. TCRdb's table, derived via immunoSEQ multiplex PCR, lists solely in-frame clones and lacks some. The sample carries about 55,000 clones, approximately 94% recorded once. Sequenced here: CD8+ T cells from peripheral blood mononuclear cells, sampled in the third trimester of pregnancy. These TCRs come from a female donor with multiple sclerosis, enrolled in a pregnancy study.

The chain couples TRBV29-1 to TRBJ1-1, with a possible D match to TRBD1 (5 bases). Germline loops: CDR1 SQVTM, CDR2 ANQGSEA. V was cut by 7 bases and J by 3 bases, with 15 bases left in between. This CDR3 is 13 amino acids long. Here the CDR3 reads CSGLGGIDTEAFF. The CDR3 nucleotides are TGCAGCGGCCTGGGGGGTATAGACACTGAAGCTTTCTTT.

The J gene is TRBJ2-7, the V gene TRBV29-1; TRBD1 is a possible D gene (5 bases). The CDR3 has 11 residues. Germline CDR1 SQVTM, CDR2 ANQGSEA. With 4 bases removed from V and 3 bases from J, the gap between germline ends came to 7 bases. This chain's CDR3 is CSVVRGYEQYF. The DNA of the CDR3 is TGCAGCGTTGTAAGGGGCTACGAGCAGTACTTC.

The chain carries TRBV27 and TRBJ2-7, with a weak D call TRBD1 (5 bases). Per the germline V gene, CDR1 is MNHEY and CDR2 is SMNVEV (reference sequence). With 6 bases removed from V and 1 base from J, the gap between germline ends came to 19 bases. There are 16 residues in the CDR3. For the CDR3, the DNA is TGTGCCAGCAGCCCTTCCTGGGGCGAGAGGTCCTACGAGCAGTACTTC. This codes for CASSPSWGERSYEQYF.

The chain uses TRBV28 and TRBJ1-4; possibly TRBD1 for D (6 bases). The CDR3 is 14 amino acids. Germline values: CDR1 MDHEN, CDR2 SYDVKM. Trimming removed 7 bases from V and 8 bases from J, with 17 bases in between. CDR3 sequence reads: CASKTGGGGEKLFF. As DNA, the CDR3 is TGTGCCAGCAAAACCGGGGGCGGGGGAGAAAAACTGTTTTTT.

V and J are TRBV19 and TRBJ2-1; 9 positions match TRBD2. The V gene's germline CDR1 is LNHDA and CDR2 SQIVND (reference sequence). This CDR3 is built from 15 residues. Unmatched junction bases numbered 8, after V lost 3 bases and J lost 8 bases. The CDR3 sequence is CASSIFAGGPDEQFF. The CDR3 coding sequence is TGTGCCAGTAGTATCTTCGCGGGAGGGCCGGATGAGCAGTTCTTC.

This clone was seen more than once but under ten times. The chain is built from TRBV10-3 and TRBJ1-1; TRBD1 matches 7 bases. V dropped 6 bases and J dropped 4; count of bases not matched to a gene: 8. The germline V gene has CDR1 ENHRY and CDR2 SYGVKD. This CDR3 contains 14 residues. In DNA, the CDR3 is TGTGCCATCAGGACAGGGAAGAGGGGCACTGAAGCTTTCTTT. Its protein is CAIRTGKRGTEAFF.

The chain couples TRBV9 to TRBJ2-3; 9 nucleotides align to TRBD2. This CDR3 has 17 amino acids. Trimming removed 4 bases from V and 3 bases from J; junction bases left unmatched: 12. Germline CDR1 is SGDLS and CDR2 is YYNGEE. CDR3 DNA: TGTGCCAGCAGCCTCACGCGGGGGGGCGGTATGACAGATACGCAGTATTTT. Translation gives CASSLTRGGGMTDTQYF.

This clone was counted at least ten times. CDR3 in amino acids: CASSEVAGQETQYF. The CDR3 DNA sequence: TGTGCCAGCAGTGAAGTGGCGGGCCAAGAGACCCAGTACTTC. The rearrangement links TRBV6-1 to TRBJ2-5, with a tentative D call TRBD2 (5 bases). CDR3 length: 14 residues. Germline V gene sequence: CDR1 MNHNS, CDR2 SASEGT. V lost 1 base to trimming and J lost 1 base, with 7 bases between them.

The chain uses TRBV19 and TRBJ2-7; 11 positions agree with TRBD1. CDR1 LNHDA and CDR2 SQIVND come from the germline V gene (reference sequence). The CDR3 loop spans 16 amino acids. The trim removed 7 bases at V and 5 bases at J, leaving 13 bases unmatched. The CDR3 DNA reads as TGTGCCAGTACCAATGGAGTGGGACAGGGGGACCACGAGCAGTACTTC. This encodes CASTNGVGQGDHEQYF. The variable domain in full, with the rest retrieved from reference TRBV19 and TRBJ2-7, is DGGITQSPKYLFRKEGQNVTLSCEQNLNHDAMYWYRQDPGQGLRLIYYSQIVNDFQKGDIAEGYSVSREKKESFPLTVTSAQKNPTAFYLCASTNGVGQGDHEQYFGPGTRLTVT.

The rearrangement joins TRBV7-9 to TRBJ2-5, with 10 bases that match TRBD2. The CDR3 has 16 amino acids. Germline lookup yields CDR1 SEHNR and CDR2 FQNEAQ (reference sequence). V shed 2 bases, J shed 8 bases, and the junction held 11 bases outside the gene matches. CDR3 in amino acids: CASSLSAGGPSITQYF. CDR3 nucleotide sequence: TGTGCCAGCAGCTTATCAGCGGGAGGGCCCTCGATAACCCAGTACTTC.

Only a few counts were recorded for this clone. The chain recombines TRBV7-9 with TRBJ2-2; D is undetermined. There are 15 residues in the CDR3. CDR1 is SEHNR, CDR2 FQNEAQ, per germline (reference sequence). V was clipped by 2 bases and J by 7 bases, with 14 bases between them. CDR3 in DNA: TGTGCCAGCAGCTTAACAGACACTGCCGGCGGGGAGCTGTTTTTT. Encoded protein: CASSLTDTAGGELFF.

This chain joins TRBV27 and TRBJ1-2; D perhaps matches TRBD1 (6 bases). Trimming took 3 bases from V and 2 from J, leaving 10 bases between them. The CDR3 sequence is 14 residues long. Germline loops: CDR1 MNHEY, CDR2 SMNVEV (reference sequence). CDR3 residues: CASSFTGTNYGYTF. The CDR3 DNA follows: TGTGCCAGCAGTTTTACCGGGACAAACTATGGCTACACCTTC.